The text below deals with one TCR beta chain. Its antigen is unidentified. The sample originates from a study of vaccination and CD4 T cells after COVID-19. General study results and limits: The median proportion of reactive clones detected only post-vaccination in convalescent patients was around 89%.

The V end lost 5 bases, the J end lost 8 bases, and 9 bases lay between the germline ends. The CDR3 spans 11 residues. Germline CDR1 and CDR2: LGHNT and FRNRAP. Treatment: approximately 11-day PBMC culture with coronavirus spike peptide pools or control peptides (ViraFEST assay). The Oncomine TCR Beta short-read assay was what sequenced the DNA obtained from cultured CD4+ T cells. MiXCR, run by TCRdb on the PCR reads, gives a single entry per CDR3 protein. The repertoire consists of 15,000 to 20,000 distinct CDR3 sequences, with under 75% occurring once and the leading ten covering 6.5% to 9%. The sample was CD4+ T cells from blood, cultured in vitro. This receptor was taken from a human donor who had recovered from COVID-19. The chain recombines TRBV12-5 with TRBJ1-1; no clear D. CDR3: CASGARSEAFF. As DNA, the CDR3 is TGTGCTAGTGGTGCGAGGTCGGAAGCTTTCTTT.